Here is one T cell receptor beta chain with its context. The antigen it recognizes is unknown. One end of the junction varies from germline; a read error may be responsible. Library construction relied on RT-PCR. The sequencing machine was an Illumina HiSeq 2500. TCRdb reanalyzed the raw reads on its own, using fastp at Q25 for trimming and MiXCR for clone calling, and kept in-frame beta chains. A single entry per CDR3 protein holds the most common genes and DNA from its merged rows. Within this sample are hundreds of thousands of distinct CDR3 sequences, with around 15% of them counted one time only. Clones ranked in the top ten supply 7.6% of the sample. The germline V gene specifies LGHNA as CDR1 and YSLEER as CDR2. From the cysteine through the phenylalanine, the CDR3 covers 15 amino acids. Only the CDR3 portion is preserved as DNA: 45 bases, with reading frame beginning at the first base. These data are taken from a study of response to subunit inactivated influenza vaccine (dated by TCRdb to 2016 to 2019). General notes on the study: Deep quantitative T cell receptor repertoire profiling was used in the study to track responses to a trivalent subunit inactivated influenza vaccine. The research as a whole found: It was suggested by the authors that each seasonal influenza vaccination may recruit only a limited number of new T cells.

The chain is assembled from TRBV4-3 and TRBJ2-5; the D gene could be either TRBD1 or TRBD2, each agreeing at 5 bases. Here the sequenced sample was PBMCs from blood, taken 14 to 15 days before vaccination. This TCR came from a man aged 45-60 years who received an inactivated influenza vaccine. Donor details come from another sample of the same person, matched by shared clones. The nucleotide sequence reads as follows: TGCGCCAGCAGCCAAGAGATCCCCATGGGGGAGACCCTGTACTTC. Its translation reads: CASSQEIPMGETLYF.